This T cell receptor beta chain was captured in a study of OX40 agonist ivuxolimab in advanced cancers. Study-level background: Dose-escalation subjects each had hepatocellular carcinoma, melanoma, renal cell or head and neck cancer.

The method was immunoSEQ multiplex PCR; TCRdb's version includes in-frame clones alone and lacks a portion of them. The table records roughly 56,000 clones, roughly 87% of them present only once. At cycle 4 day 1, cycle 7 day 1, and baseline, blood was sampled. The CDR3 loop spans 14 amino acids. The V segment lost 6 bases and the J segment 6 bases; nucleotides outside the gene matches: 9. In germline, CDR1 is MNHEY, CDR2 SVGAGI. The source material was CD4+ or CD8+ T cells sorted from blood, sampled in a trial of the OX40 agonist ivuxolimab. This clonotype was sampled from an adult with an advanced solid tumor such as melanoma, head and neck, liver or kidney cancer. The genes are TRBV6-5 and TRBJ2-7; 9 bases line up with TRBD2. The CDR3 reads CASRNSGSAGEQYF. In DNA form, the CDR3 reads TGTGCCAGCAGGAATAGCGGGAGTGCGGGCGAGCAGTACTTC.